The clone carrying this T cell receptor (beta chain) has a single count. Antigen unknown. V was clipped by 2 bases and J by 3 bases, with 5 bases between them. Germline V gene sequence: CDR1 SNHLY, CDR2 FYNNEI. This CDR3 spans 13 amino acids. Generated by immunoSEQ multiplex PCR, the TCRdb table keeps only in-frame clones and is missing some. Among about 2 million clones listed, 85% to 95% were seen once. The sample is drawn from a study of shared clonotypes between healthy human individuals. The overall study: Two women and a few men aged 18 to 49 made up the donors.

The study's findings and limits: Naive subsets tended to show greater estimated richness than memory subsets. Sequencing depth was predicted to influence how clonotypes are shared among donors.

Sequenced sample: naive CD4+ T cells sorted from blood. Subset given: CD45RA+ positively selected. The receptor's source is a young man in good health. The chain couples TRBV2 to TRBJ1-5; D not resolved. The CDR3 DNA reads as TGTGCCAGCAGTGAAAGACACAATCAGCCCCAGCATTTT. Translation: CASSERHNQPQHF.